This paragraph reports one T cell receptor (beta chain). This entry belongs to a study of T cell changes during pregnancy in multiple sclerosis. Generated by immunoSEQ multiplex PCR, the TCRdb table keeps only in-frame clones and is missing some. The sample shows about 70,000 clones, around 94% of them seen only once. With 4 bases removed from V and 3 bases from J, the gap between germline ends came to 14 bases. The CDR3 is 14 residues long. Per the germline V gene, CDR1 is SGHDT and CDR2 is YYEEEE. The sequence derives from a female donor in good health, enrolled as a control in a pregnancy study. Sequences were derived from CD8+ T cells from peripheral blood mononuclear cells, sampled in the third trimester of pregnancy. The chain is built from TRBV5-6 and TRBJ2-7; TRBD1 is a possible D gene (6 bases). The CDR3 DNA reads TGTGCCAGCAGCCAGGGGACGGTCGGCTACGAGCAGTACTTC. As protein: CASSQGTVGYEQYF.